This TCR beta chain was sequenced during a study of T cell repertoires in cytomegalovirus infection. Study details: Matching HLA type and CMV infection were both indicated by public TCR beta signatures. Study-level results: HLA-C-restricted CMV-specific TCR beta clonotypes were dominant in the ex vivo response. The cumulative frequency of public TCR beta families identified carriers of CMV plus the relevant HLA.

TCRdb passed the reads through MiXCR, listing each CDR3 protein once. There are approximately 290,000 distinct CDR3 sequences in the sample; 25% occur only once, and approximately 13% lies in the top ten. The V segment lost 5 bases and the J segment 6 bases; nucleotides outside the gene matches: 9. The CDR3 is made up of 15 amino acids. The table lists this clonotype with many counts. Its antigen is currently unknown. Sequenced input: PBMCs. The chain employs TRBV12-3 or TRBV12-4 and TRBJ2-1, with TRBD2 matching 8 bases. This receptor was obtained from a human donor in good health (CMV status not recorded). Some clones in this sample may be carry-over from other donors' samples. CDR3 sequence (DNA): TGTGCCAGCAGTACGGGAGTAGCGGGATCCAATGAGCAGTTCTTC. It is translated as CASSTGVAGSNEQFF.